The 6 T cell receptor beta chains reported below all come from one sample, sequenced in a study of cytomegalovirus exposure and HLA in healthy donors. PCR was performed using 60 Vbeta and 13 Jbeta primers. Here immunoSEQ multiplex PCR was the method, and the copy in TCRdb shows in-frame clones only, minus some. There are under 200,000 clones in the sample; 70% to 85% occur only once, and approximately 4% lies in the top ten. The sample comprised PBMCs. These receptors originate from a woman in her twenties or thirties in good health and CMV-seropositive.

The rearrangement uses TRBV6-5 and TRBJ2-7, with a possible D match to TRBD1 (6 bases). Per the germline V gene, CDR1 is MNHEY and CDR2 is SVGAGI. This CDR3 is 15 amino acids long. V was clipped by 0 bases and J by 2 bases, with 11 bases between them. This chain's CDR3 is CASSYSITGPYEQYF. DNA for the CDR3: TGTGCCAGCAGTTACTCGATCACAGGGCCCTACGAGCAGTACTTC.

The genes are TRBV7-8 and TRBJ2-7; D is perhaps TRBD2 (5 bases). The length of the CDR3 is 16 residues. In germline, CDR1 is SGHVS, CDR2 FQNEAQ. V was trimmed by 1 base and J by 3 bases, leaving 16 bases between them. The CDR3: CASSLGPSTLNYEQYF. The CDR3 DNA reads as TGTGCCAGCAGCTTAGGACCTAGCACGTTAAACTACGAGCAGTACTTC.

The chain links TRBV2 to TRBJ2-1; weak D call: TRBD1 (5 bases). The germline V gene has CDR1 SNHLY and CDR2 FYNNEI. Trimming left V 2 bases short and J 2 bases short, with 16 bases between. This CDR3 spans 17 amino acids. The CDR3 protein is CASSEFTDSVTYNEQFF. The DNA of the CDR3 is TGTGCCAGCAGTGAATTTACCGACAGCGTTACCTACAATGAGCAGTTCTTC.

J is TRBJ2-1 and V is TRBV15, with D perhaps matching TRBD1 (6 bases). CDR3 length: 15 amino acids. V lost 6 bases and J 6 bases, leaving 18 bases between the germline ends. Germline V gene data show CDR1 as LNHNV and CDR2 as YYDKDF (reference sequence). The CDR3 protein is CATSPGDTPTNEQFF. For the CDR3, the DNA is TGTGCCACCAGTCCTGGGGACACCCCCACCAATGAGCAGTTCTTC.

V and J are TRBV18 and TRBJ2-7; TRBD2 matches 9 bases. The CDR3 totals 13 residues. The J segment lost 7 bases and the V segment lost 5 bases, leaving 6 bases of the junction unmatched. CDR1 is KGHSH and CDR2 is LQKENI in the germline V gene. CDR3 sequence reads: CASSRLSGREQYF. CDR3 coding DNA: TGTGCCAGCTCAAGGCTCAGCGGGAGGGAGCAGTACTTC.

CDR3 loop: CASSEVGTSRTDTQYF. CDR3 nucleotide sequence: TGTGCCAGCAGTGAAGTCGGGACTAGCAGAACAGATACGCAGTATTTT. This chain connects TRBV6-1 to TRBJ2-3; 9 bases map to TRBD2. Per the germline V gene, CDR1 is MNHNS and CDR2 is SASEGT. This CDR3 region has 16 residues. Germline trimming cut 1 base from V and 3 bases from J; bases unmatched to any gene: 5.